The 22 T cell receptor beta chains reported below all come from one sample, sequenced in a study of T cell changes during pregnancy in multiple sclerosis. Profiled with immunoSEQ multiplex PCR; TCRdb holds only in-frame clones, not every one. The sample lists 68,000 or so clones, 91% occurring once. Sequenced material: peripheral blood, taken in the second trimester of pregnancy. The source is a female donor with multiple sclerosis, enrolled in a pregnancy study.

V and J are TRBV19 and TRBJ1-5; 9 bases fit TRBD1. Germline V gene lookup returns CDR1 LNHDA and CDR2 SQIVND (reference sequence). This CDR3 spans 17 amino acids. Trimming removed 0 bases from V and 5 bases from J; junction bases left unmatched: 8. This CDR3 is CASSIDRWTGADQPQHF. Here the CDR3 DNA reads TGTGCCAGTAGTATAGATCGCTGGACAGGGGCAGATCAGCCCCAGCATTTT.

The chain employs TRBV7-2 and TRBJ2-1; no reliable D call. Per germline, CDR1 SGHTA and CDR2 FQGNSA. This CDR3 region has 16 residues. The V and J ends lost 5 bases and 0 bases respectively, with 14 bases between them. DNA of the CDR3: TGTGCCAGCAGCCCCGTCGGTTTCCACTCCTACAATGAGCAGTTCTTC. Its translation is CASSPVGFHSYNEQFF.

The chain combines TRBV4-2 with TRBJ2-7, with 10 bases identical to TRBD2. Germline values: CDR1 LGHNA, CDR2 YNFKEQ. V lost 0 bases to trimming and J lost 1 base; unmatched junction nucleotides: 9. The CDR3 sequence is 18 residues long. The CDR3 region has the DNA TGTGCCAGCAGCCAAGAGGGGCTAGCGGGGGACCCTTCCTACGAGCAGTACTTC. Amino acids: CASSQEGLAGDPSYEQYF.

The chain uses TRBV5-8 and TRBJ1-2; D call uncertain. CDR1 is SGHTS and CDR2 is YDEGEE in the germline V gene. The CDR3 has 11 amino acids. V was shortened by 6 bases and J by 8 bases, with 11 bases between the two germline ends. In DNA, the CDR3 is TGTGCCAGCACCCATTCCGGGGGCTACACCTTC. The encoded protein is CASTHSGGYTF.

The chain employs TRBV7-3 and TRBJ2-5; 11 bases are a match to TRBD1. The germline V gene encodes CDR1 SGHTA and CDR2 FQGTGA. The CDR3 has 15 amino acids. The V segment lost 5 bases and the J segment 5 bases; nucleotides outside the gene matches: 7. CDR3 DNA: TGTGCCAGCAGCCGGACAGGGGGCTGGGGCGAGACCCAGTACTTC. Its protein product is CASSRTGGWGETQYF.

The gene calls are TRBV4-3 and TRBJ2-1; D possibly corresponds to TRBD2 (5 bases). Germline V lookup: CDR1 LGHNA, CDR2 YSLEER. Trimming left V 0 bases short and J 6 bases short, with 6 bases between. The CDR3 is 13 residues long. DNA of the CDR3: TGCGCCAGCAGCCAAGATACTAGCAATGAGCAGTTCTTC. Amino acids: CASSQDTSNEQFF.

This clone was counted only a few times. The gene calls are TRBV19 and TRBJ1-4; 8 bases align to TRBD1. V lost 1 base and J lost 8; bases outside the gene matches: 3. CDR3 size: 14 residues. Per germline, CDR1 LNHDA and CDR2 SQIVND (reference sequence). The CDR3 nucleotides are TGTGCCAGTAGTATAGCGGCAGGGGGCGAAAAACTGTTTTTT. It encodes CASSIAAGGEKLFF.

The V call is TRBV21-1, the J call TRBJ1-5; the D call of TRBD1 is as the table states it, not checked on the DNA. TRBV21-1 is an annotated pseudogene. The CDR3 totals 17 residues. DNA for the CDR3: TGTGCCAGCAGCAAAGGCACGTTTCAGTGGTGCAATCAGCCCCAGCATTTT. This codes for CASSKGTFQWCNQPQHF.

The chain has TRBV4-3 and TRBJ1-4; D gene uncertain. Germline V gene sequence: CDR1 LGHNA, CDR2 YSLEER. This CDR3 has 15 residues. V lost 4 bases and J lost 0, with 9 bases in between. The CDR3 nucleotides read TGCGCCAGCAGCCCCAACAGTGCAACTAATGAAAAACTGTTTTTT. Translating it yields CASSPNSATNEKLFF.

The CDR3 nucleotides read TGTGCCAGCTCACCAATTTCAGGGTTAAACACTGAAGCTTTCTTT. Its protein is CASSPISGLNTEAFF. The chain employs TRBV18 and TRBJ1-1; a weak D match, TRBD1 (5 bases). Germline V gene lookup returns CDR1 KGHSH and CDR2 LQKENI. Trimming pared 2 bases from V and 2 bases from J, leaving 12 bases between. This CDR3 contains 15 residues.

This chain connects TRBV5-6 to TRBJ1-1; TRBD1 matches 9 bases. The germline V gene encodes CDR1 SGHDT and CDR2 YYEEEE. Trimming took 4 bases from V and 0 from J; bases not matched to a gene: 7. The CDR3 sequence is 16 residues long. CDR3 sequence: CASSPLTGGLNTEAFF. The DNA for the CDR3 is TGTGCCAGCAGCCCACTGACAGGGGGTCTGAACACTGAAGCTTTCTTT.

The gene calls are TRBV19 and TRBJ1-1; 8 bases line up with TRBD1. Germline loops: CDR1 LNHDA, CDR2 SQIVND (reference sequence). J lost 4 bases, V lost 4 bases, and 2 bases had no gene match. The CDR3 contains 13 residues. The CDR3 DNA reads as TGTGCCAGTAGTAGAGGACAGGGCACTGAAGCTTTCTTT. This gives the protein CASSRGQGTEAFF.

The chain combines TRBV5-6 with TRBJ1-2; D is uncertain. CDR3 length: 14 residues. In germline, CDR1 is SGHDT, CDR2 YYEEEE. V was trimmed by 0 bases and J by 4 bases, leaving 10 bases between them. The CDR3 sequence: CASSLGRMSYGYTF. CDR3 bases: TGTGCCAGCAGCTTGGGGCGGATGAGCTATGGCTACACCTTC.

The V and J genes are TRBV14 and TRBJ2-1, with TRBD2 matching over 12 bases. The CDR3 is 16 amino acids. Per the germline V gene, CDR1 is SGHDN and CDR2 is FVKESK. Trimming removed 4 bases from V and 8 bases from J; junction bases left unmatched: 9. DNA for the CDR3: TGTGCCAGCAGCCCGATTGCTAGCGGGGGGGCCCATGAGCAGTTCTTC. Encoded protein: CASSPIASGGAHEQFF. The whole variable domain, remainder taken from reference TRBV14 and TRBJ2-1, is EAGVTQFPSHSVIEKGQTVTLRCDPISGHDNLYWYRRVMGKEIKFLLHFVKESKQDESGMPNNRFLAERTGGTYSTLKVQPAELEDSGVYFCASSPIASGGAHEQFFGPGTRLTVL.

This clone was seen once. The chain combines TRBV5-1 with TRBJ2-7; maybe TRBD1 (5 bases). From germline, CDR1 is SGHRS and CDR2 YFSETQ. The V and J ends lost 0 bases and 3 bases respectively, with 13 bases between them. The CDR3 covers 15 residues. The CDR3 region is CASSLGAGPFYEQYF. For the CDR3, the DNA is TGCGCCAGCAGCTTGGGGGCAGGGCCATTCTACGAGCAGTACTTC.

As to this clone: A much larger clonotype is one base distant, so this may be a read error. J is TRBJ1-2 and V is TRBV2, with D unclear. In germline, CDR1 is SNHLY, CDR2 FYNNEI. The CDR3 extends over 13 amino acids. This CDR3 is CASREGSDYDYTF. In DNA, the CDR3 is TGTGCCAGCAGGGAGGGCTCCGACTATGACTACACCTTC.

This sequence joins TRBV5-1 and TRBJ1-4; no firm D call. Germline-derived CDR1 and CDR2 are SGHRS and YFSETQ. V lost 0 bases and J 4 bases, leaving 10 bases between the germline ends. The CDR3 sequence is 15 residues long. The CDR3 spells CASSLVPGRNEKLFF. The CDR3 nucleotides are TGCGCCAGCAGCTTGGTACCAGGCCGTAATGAAAAACTGTTTTTT.

V is TRBV25-1 and J is TRBJ1-5; perhaps TRBD1 as D (5 bases). The CDR3 extends over 15 amino acids. V was trimmed by 4 bases and J by 4 bases, leaving 14 bases between them. Germline V CDR1 and CDR2: MGHDK, SYGVNS. CDR3 DNA sequence: TGTGCCAGCAGTGCCCGGGGGGGGTTGAATCAGCCCCAGCATTTT. Translation: CASSARGGLNQPQHF.

The chain is built from TRBV11-2 and TRBJ2-2; D not certain. Germline CDR1 reads SGHAT; CDR2 reads FQNNGV. The germline V and J ends were trimmed by 1 base and 6 bases, with 12 bases remaining between them. The CDR3 runs 15 residues. Written as DNA, the CDR3 is TGTGCCAGCAGCTTAGGCAGGTCCCCACCCGGGGAGCTGTTTTTT. Its translation is CASSLGRSPPGELFF.

The gene calls are TRBV7-9 and TRBJ2-7; D is perhaps TRBD1 (5 bases). The germline V gene has CDR1 SEHNR and CDR2 FQNEAQ (reference sequence). The CDR3 covers 13 residues. V was shortened by 5 bases and J by 5 bases, with 13 bases between the two germline ends. The CDR3 spells CASSPAGLDEQYF. CDR3 coding DNA: TGTGCCAGCAGCCCCGCAGGGCTCGACGAGCAGTACTTC.

The V gene is TRBV2, the J gene TRBJ2-2; D gene ambiguous. V was shortened by 7 bases and J by 1 base, with 10 bases between the two germline ends. The CDR3 is 14 amino acids. The germline V gene encodes CDR1 SNHLY and CDR2 FYNNEI. CDR3 sequence reads: CASNPTVNTGELFF. The CDR3 DNA follows: TGTGCCAGCAATCCAACGGTGAACACCGGGGAGCTGTTTTTT. The whole variable domain, remainder taken from reference TRBV2 and TRBJ2-2, is EPEVTQTPSHQVTQMGQEVILRCVPISNHLYFYWYRQILGQKVEFLVSFYNNEISEKSEIFDDQFSVERPDGSNFTLKIRSTKLEDSAMYFCASNPTVNTGELFFGEGSRLTVL.

This clone showed up just a few times. V and J are TRBV19 and TRBJ2-7; 8 nucleotides line up with TRBD2. Germline lookup yields CDR1 LNHDA and CDR2 SQIVND (reference sequence). The CDR3 is made up of 14 amino acids. V lost 6 bases, J lost 2 bases, and 6 bases stayed unmatched. The CDR3 sequence is CASSPRGGPYEQYF. The CDR3 coding sequence is TGTGCCAGTAGCCCACGGGGGGGACCCTACGAGCAGTACTTC.